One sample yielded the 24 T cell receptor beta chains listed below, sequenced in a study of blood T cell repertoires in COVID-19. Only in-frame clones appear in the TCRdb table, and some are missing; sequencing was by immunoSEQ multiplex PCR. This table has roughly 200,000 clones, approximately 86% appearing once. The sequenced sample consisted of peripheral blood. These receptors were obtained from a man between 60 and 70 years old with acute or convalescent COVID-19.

CDR3 nucleotides: TGTGCCAGCAGTTATGCAAGACCCAGGGACACTGAAGCTTTCTTT. Translated, it gives CASSYARPRDTEAFF. The J gene is TRBJ1-1, the V gene TRBV6-2 or TRBV6-3; possibly TRBD1 for D (5 bases). V dropped 3 bases and J dropped 3 bases, with 14 bases sitting between them. The CDR3 has 15 amino acids. Germline V CDR1 and CDR2: MNHEY, SVGEGT.

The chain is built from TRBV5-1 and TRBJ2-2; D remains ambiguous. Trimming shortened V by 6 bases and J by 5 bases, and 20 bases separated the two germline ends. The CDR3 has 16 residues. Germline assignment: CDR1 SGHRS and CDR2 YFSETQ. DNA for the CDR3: TGCGCCAGCACCTTCAGCTTGGATTCGCGGACCGGGGAGCTGTTTTTT. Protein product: CASTFSLDSRTGELFF. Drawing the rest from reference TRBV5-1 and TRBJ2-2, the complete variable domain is KAGVTQTPRYLIKTRGQQVTLSCSPISGHRSVSWYQQTPGQGLQFLFEYFSETQRNKGNFPGRFSGRQFSNSRSEMNVSTLELGDSALYLCASTFSLDSRTGELFFGEGSRLTVL.

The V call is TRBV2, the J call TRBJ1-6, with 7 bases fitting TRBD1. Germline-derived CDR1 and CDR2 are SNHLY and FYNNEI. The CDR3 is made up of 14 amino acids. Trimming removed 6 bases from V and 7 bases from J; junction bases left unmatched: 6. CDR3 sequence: CASRYRDSNSPLHF. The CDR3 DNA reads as TGTGCCAGCAGGTACCGGGACAGCAATTCACCCCTCCACTTT. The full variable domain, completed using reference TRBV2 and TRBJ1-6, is EPEVTQTPSHQVTQMGQEVILRCVPISNHLYFYWYRQILGQKVEFLVSFYNNEISEKSEIFDDQFSVERPDGSNFTLKIRSTKLEDSAMYFCASRYRDSNSPLHFGNGTRLTVT.

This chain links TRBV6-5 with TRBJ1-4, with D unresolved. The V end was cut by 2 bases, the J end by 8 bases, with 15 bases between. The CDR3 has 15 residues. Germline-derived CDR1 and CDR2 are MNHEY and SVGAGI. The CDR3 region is CASSYVQVAGEKLFF. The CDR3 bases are TGTGCCAGCAGTTACGTTCAGGTGGCGGGAGAAAAACTGTTTTTT.

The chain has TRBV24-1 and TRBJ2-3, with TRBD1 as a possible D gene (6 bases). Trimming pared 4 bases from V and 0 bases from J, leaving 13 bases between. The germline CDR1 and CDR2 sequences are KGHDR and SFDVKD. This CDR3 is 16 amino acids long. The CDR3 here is CATSDPGDPSTDTQYF. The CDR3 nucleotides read TGTGCCACCAGTGACCCAGGGGATCCTAGCACAGATACGCAGTATTTT.

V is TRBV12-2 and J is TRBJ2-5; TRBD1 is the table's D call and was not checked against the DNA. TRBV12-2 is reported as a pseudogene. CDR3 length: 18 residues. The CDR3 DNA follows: TGTGCAAGTCGCTTAGCCCAAGGGGACAGGGGAGTTGGGGAGACCCAGTACTTC. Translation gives CASRLAQGDRGVGETQYF.

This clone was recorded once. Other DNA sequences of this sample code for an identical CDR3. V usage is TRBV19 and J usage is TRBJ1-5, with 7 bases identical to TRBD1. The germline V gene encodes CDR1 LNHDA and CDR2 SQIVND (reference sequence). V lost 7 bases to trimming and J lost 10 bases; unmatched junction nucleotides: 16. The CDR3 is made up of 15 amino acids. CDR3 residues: CASTLDRAREQPQHF. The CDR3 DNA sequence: TGTGCCAGTACCCTAGACAGGGCGAGGGAGCAACCCCAGCATTTT. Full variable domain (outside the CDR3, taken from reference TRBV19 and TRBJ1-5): DGGITQSPKYLFRKEGQNVTLSCEQNLNHDAMYWYRQDPGQGLRLIYYSQIVNDFQKGDIAEGYSVSREKKESFPLTVTSAQKNPTAFYLCASTLDRAREQPQHFGDGTRLSIL.

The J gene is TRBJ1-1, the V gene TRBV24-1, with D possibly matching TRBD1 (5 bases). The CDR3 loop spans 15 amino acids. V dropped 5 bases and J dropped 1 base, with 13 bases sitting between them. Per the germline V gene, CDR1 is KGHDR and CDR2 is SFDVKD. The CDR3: CATSVVRGENTEAFF. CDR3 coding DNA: TGTGCCACCAGTGTAGTGCGGGGGGAGAACACTGAAGCTTTCTTT.

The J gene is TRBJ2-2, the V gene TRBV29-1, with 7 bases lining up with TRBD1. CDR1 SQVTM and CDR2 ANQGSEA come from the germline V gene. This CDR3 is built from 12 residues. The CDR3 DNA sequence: TGCAGGAGGGGGCTTAACACCGGGGAGCTGTTTTTT. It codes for CRRGLNTGELFF.

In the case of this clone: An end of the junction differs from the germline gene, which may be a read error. CDR3 sequence reads: CASSLVKTEPLF. The CDR3, as DNA: TGTGCCAGCAGCTTAGTAAAGACAGAGCCACTCTTC. The chain carries TRBV7-9 and TRBJ1-2, with D maybe TRBD1 (5 bases). CDR1 SEHNR and CDR2 FQNEAQ come from the germline V gene (reference sequence). The CDR3 is made up of 12 amino acids.

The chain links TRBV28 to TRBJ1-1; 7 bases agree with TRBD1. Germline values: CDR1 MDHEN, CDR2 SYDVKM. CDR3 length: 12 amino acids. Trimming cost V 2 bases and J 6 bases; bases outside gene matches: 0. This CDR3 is CASSLQGAEAFF. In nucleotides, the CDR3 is TGTGCCAGCAGTTTACAGGGGGCTGAAGCTTTCTTT.

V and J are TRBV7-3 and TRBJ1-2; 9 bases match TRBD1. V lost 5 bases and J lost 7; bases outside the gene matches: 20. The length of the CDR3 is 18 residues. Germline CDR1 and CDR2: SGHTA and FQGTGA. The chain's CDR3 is CASSPNTGTGPLTVGYTF. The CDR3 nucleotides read TGTGCCAGCAGCCCCAATACCGGGACAGGGCCCCTTACGGTTGGCTACACCTTC.

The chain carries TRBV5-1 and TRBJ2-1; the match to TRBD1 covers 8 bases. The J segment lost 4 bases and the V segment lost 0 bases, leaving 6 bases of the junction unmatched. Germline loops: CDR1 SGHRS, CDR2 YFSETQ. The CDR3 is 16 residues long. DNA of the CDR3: TGCGCCAGCAGCTTGGAAGGGGACAGGTCATACAATGAGCAGTTCTTC. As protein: CASSLEGDRSYNEQFF.

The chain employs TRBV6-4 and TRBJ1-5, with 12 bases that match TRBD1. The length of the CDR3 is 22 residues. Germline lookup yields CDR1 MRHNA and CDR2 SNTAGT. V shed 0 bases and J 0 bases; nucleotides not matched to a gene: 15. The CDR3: CASSDSFKGHRDRGPSNQPQHF. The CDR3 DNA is TGTGCCAGCAGTGACTCTTTTAAGGGGCACCGGGACAGGGGGCCTAGCAATCAGCCCCAGCATTTT.

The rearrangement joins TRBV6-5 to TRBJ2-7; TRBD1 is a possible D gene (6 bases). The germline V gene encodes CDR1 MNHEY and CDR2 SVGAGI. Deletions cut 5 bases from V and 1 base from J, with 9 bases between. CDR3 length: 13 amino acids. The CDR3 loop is CASSQGRSYEQYF. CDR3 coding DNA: TGTGCCAGCAGTCAGGGGCGTTCCTACGAGCAGTACTTC.

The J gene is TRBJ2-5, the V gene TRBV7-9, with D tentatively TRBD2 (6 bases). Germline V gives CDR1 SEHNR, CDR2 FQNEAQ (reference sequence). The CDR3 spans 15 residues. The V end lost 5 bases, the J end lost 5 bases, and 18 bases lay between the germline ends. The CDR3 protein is CASSPPLRGGETQYF. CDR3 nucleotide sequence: TGTGCCAGCAGCCCCCCATTGCGGGGTGGCGAGACCCAGTACTTC.

Here the CDR3 DNA reads TGTGCCAGCAGTTACCGGACTAGCGCTCCCTACGAGCAGTACTTC. This encodes CASSYRTSAPYEQYF. The genes are TRBV28 and TRBJ2-7; 9 bases align to TRBD2. V lost 4 bases to trimming and J lost 2 bases; unmatched junction nucleotides: 6. CDR1 is MDHEN and CDR2 is SYDVKM in the germline V gene. The CDR3 contains 15 residues. Looking up the rest from reference TRBV28 and TRBJ2-7 gives the full variable domain: DVKVTQSSRYLVKRTGEKVFLECVQDMDHENMFWYRQDPGLGLRLIYFSYDVKMKEKGDIPEGYSVSREKKERFSLILESASTNQTSMYLCASSYRTSAPYEQYFGPGTRLTVT.

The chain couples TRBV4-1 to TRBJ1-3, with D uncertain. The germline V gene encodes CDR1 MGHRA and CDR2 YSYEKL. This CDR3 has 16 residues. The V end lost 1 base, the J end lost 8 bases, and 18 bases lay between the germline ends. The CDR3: CASSQGLQRSVDTIYF. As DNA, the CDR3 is TGCGCCAGCAGCCAAGGATTGCAGCGATCGGTGGACACCATATATTTT.

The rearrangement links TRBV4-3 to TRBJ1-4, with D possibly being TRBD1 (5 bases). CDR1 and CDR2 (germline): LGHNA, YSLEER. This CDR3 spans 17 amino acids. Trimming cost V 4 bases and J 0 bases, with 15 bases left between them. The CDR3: CASSRFGQHATNEKLFF. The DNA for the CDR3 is TGCGCCAGCAGCCGGTTTGGACAACACGCAACTAATGAAAAACTGTTTTTT.

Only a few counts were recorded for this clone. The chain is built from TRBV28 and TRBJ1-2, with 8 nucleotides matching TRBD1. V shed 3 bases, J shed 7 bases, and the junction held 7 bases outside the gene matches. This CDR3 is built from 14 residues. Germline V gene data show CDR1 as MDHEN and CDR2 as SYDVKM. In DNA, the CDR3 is TGTGCCAGCAGTTTGGCAGGGGGCTTAAGTGGCTACACCTTC. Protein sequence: CASSLAGGLSGYTF.

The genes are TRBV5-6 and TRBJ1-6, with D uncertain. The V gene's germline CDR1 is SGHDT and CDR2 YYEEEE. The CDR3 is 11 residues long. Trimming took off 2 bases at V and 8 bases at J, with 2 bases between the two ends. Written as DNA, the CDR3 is TGTGCCAGCAGCTTCGATTCACCCCTCCACTTT. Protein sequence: CASSFDSPLHF.

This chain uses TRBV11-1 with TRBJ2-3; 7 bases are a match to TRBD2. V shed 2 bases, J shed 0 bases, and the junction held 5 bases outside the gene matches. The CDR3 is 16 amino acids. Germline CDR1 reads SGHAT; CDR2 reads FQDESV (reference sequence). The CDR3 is CASSLNPGGSTDTQYF. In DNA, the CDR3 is TGTGCCAGCAGCTTAAATCCCGGGGGGAGCACAGATACGCAGTATTTT.

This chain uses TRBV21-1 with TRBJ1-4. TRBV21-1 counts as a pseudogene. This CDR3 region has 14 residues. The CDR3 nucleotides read TGTGCCAGCCCAGAGGGGGGGCTGAAGGAAAAACTGTTTTTT. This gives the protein CASPEGGLKEKLFF.

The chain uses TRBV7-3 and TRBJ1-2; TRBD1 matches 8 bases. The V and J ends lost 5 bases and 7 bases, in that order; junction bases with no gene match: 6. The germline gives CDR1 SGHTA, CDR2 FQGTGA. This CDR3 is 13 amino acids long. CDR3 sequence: CASSLLQGAGYTF. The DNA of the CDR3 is TGTGCCAGCAGCCTGCTGCAGGGGGCTGGCTACACCTTC. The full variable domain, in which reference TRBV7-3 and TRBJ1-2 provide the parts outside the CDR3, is GAGVSQTPSNKVTEKGKYVELRCDPISGHTALYWYRQSLGQGPEFLIYFQGTGAADDSGLPNDRFFAVRPEGSVSTLKIQRTERGDSAVYLCASSLLQGAGYTFGSGTRLTVV.